These 27 T cell receptor beta chains were all obtained from the same sample, sequenced in a study of T-cell memory formation after mild COVID-19. TCRdb itself ran the 5' RACE reads through MiXCR, one entry per CDR3 protein. The data contain around 150,000 distinct CDR3 sequences, approximately 10% of them singletons. The sequencing input was PBMCs or a T cell subset sorted from them (not recorded which). These receptors originate from a man between 18 and 29 years old who had mild COVID-19 (a few samples of this study predate the infection). Cell type and time point are not known.

V gene TRBV5-1 combines with J gene TRBJ2-2, with TRBD2 matching 8 bases. CDR3 length: 13 amino acids. Per the germline V gene, CDR1 is SGHRS and CDR2 is YFSETQ. J lost 7 bases, V lost 6 bases, and 5 bases had no gene match. As DNA, the CDR3 is TGCGCCAGCACCGGGGGGGCCGGCGGGGAGCTGTTTTTT. Its protein is CASTGGAGGELFF.

This clonotype has just a few counts. The chain recombines TRBV6-1 with TRBJ2-3; 7 bases match TRBD2. The CDR3 runs 14 residues. Germline V lookup: CDR1 MNHNS, CDR2 SASEGT. V shed 7 bases and J 3 bases; nucleotides not matched to a gene: 7. The DNA of the CDR3 is TGTGCCAGCATAGGGACGGGGGGAACAGATACGCAGTATTTT. Encoded protein: CASIGTGGTDTQYF.

This clonotype was counted a few times. This chain connects TRBV27 to TRBJ2-4; 9 bases align to TRBD1. Germline lookup yields CDR1 MNHEY and CDR2 SMNVEV (reference sequence). V was pared by 5 bases and J by 6 bases, with 8 bases of the junction left unmatched. The CDR3 spans 15 residues. The CDR3 here is CASSLAGDRVNIQYF. The CDR3 DNA sequence: TGTGCCAGCAGTCTTGCGGGGGACAGGGTAAACATTCAGTACTTC.

The chain is built from TRBV29-1 and TRBJ1-2; D is perhaps TRBD1 (6 bases). The CDR3 consists of 13 residues. Trimming removed 5 bases from V and 8 bases from J, with 18 bases in between. Germline V gene sequence: CDR1 SQVTM, CDR2 ANQGSEA. In DNA, the CDR3 is TGCAGCGTTAGAAGGGCAGGGGTTATGGGCTACACCTTC. Translation gives CSVRRAGVMGYTF. The whole variable domain, remainder taken from reference TRBV29-1 and TRBJ1-2, is SAVISQKPSRDICQRGTSLTIQCQVDSQVTMMFWYRQQPGQSLTLIATANQGSEATYESGFVIDKFPISRPNLTFSTLTVSNMSPEDSSIYLCSVRRAGVMGYTFGSGTRLTVV.

This clonotype was picked up a small number of times. The chain links TRBV3-1 to TRBJ2-1, with D tentatively TRBD1 (5 bases). The V gene lost 5 bases and the J gene lost 9 bases, with 14 bases spanning the gap. Germline CDR1 is LGHDT and CDR2 is YNNKEL (reference sequence). This CDR3 has 13 residues. This CDR3 is CASSAPGLGEQFF. The CDR3 DNA follows: TGTGCCAGCAGCGCCCCAGGGTTGGGTGAGCAGTTCTTC.

The sample holds many counts of this clonotype. The V and J genes are TRBV12-3 or TRBV12-4 and TRBJ2-3; D is ambiguous. V was shortened by 7 bases and J by 2 bases, with 16 bases between the two germline ends. The CDR3 totals 15 residues. CDR3 coding DNA: TGTGCCAGCACCCTTTTTGGACCCACCACAGATACGCAGTATTTT. The encoded protein is CASTLFGPTTDTQYF.

V is TRBV10-3 and J is TRBJ2-7, with a tentative D call TRBD1 (5 bases). CDR1 and CDR2 from the germline V gene are ENHRY and SYGVKD. The V end was cut by 4 bases, the J end by 3 bases, with 7 bases between. The CDR3 covers 12 residues. Here the CDR3 reads CAISGDSYEQYV. The CDR3 coding sequence is TGTGCCATCAGTGGTGACAGCTACGAGCAGTACGTC.

The rearrangement links TRBV18 to TRBJ2-7; D possibly corresponds to TRBD1 (6 bases). The germline V gene has CDR1 KGHSH and CDR2 LQKENI. Between the trimmed V and J ends, which lost 2 bases and 2 bases, there was a span of 16 bases. The CDR3 spans 16 residues. CDR3 DNA: TGTGCCAGCTCACCAAGGCTTGGGCAGGGGACCTACGAGCAGTACTTC. It is translated as CASSPRLGQGTYEQYF. The full variable domain, its missing parts supplied by reference TRBV18 and TRBJ2-7, is NAGVMQNPRHLVRRRGQEARLRCSPMKGHSHVYWYRQLPEEGLKFMVYLQKENIIDESGMPKERFSAEFPKEGPSILRIQQVVRGDSAAYFCASSPRLGQGTYEQYFGPGTRLTVT.

The chain combines TRBV4-3 with TRBJ1-2; D is uncertain. Trimming took 0 bases from V and 4 from J, leaving 6 bases between them. Germline V gene data show CDR1 as LGHNA and CDR2 as YSLEER. The CDR3 consists of 13 residues. The CDR3 bases are TGCGCCAGCAGCCAAGATCCCCTCTATGGCTACACCTTC. It yields the protein CASSQDPLYGYTF.

This clonotype was counted ten times or more. The chain carries TRBV14 and TRBJ2-5; 12 bases are a match to TRBD1. Germline CDR1 reads SGHDN; CDR2 reads FVKESK. Unmatched junction bases numbered 2, after V lost 3 bases and J lost 0 bases. This CDR3 spans 16 amino acids. CDR3 in amino acids: CASSQGTGGYQETQYF. The CDR3 DNA sequence: TGTGCCAGCAGCCAGGGGACAGGGGGCTACCAAGAGACCCAGTACTTC.

The chain has TRBV19 and TRBJ1-2; D possibly corresponds to TRBD1 (6 bases). Germline CDR1 reads LNHDA; CDR2 reads SQIVND (reference sequence). The V end was cut by 6 bases, the J end by 0 bases, with 20 bases between. The CDR3 spans 17 residues. The CDR3 spells CASRARGQGQSNYGYTF. Written as DNA, the CDR3 is TGTGCCAGTAGGGCCCGGGGGCAGGGACAATCTAACTATGGCTACACCTTC.

The sample holds a few counts of this clonotype. V and J are TRBV6-5 and TRBJ1-2, with a weak D call TRBD1 (5 bases). Germline V lookup: CDR1 MNHEY, CDR2 SVGAGI. V was clipped by 6 bases and J by 2 bases, with 10 bases between them. The length of the CDR3 is 13 residues. CDR3 coding DNA: TGTGCCAGCAGAAGGGACGGAAACTATGGCTACACCTTC. Amino acids: CASRRDGNYGYTF.

J is TRBJ2-3 and V is TRBV6-5, with TRBD2 matching 7 bases. The ends lost 6 bases at V and 5 bases at J; junction bases unmatched: 8. This CDR3 spans 14 amino acids. Germline V CDR1 and CDR2: MNHEY, SVGAGI. CDR3 sequence (DNA): TGTGCCAGCAGGTCCGAAGCGGGACGAGATACGCAGTATTTT. Residues: CASRSEAGRDTQYF.

This clonotype has more than one count but fewer than ten. The gene calls are TRBV30 and TRBJ1-2; TRBD1 matches 11 bases. This CDR3 has 14 residues. V lost 3 bases and J lost 7; bases outside the gene matches: 7. CDR1 and CDR2 from the germline V gene are GTSNPN and SVGIG (reference sequence). CDR3 loop: CAWRVLGTGGGYTF. The CDR3 nucleotides read TGTGCCTGGAGGGTTTTGGGGACAGGGGGTGGCTACACCTTC.

The chain carries TRBV12-3 or TRBV12-4 and TRBJ2-1; D is unresolved. V dropped 6 bases and J dropped 5 bases, with 14 bases sitting between them. The CDR3 is 14 residues long. The CDR3 bases are TGTGCCAGCAGATTACGGTGGATCCACAATGAGCAGTTCTTC. This gives the protein CASRLRWIHNEQFF.

This clonotype was seen many times. This chain connects TRBV7-2 to TRBJ1-1; 12 bases fit TRBD1. Unmatched junction bases numbered 6, after V lost 5 bases and J lost 5 bases. Germline CDR1 is SGHTA and CDR2 is FQGNSA. This CDR3 comprises 15 residues. The CDR3 nucleotides are TGTGCCAGCAGCGCCTGGGACAGGGGGCGGACTGAAGCTTTCTTT. Its protein product is CASSAWDRGRTEAFF.

This clonotype was observed a few times. The chain combines TRBV3-1 with TRBJ1-5, with a possible D match to TRBD1 (6 bases). Germline V gene lookup returns CDR1 LGHDT and CDR2 YNNKEL (reference sequence). Trimming shortened V by 2 bases and J by 7 bases, and 9 bases separated the two germline ends. The CDR3 is 13 amino acids. As DNA, the CDR3 is TGTGCCAGCAGCCAAAACAGGGCCCAGCCCCAGCATTTT. It is translated as CASSQNRAQPQHF. Full variable domain (outside the CDR3, taken from reference TRBV3-1 and TRBJ1-5): DTAVSQTPKYLVTQMGNDKSIKCEQNLGHDTMYWYKQDSKKFLKIMFSYNNKELIINETVPNRFSPKSPDKAHLNLHINSLELGDSAVYFCASSQNRAQPQHFGDGTRLSIL.

This clonotype has only a few counts. V gene TRBV11-2 combines with J gene TRBJ2-3; TRBD1 agrees at 7 bases. Germline CDR1 and CDR2: SGHAT and FQNNGV. The CDR3 totals 19 residues. V dropped 5 bases and J dropped 0; count of bases not matched to a gene: 17. CDR3 DNA sequence: TGTGCCAGCAGCCTGAAAATCGGGACAGTGCTACCTAGCACAGATACGCAGTATTTT. This codes for CASSLKIGTVLPSTDTQYF.

The genes are TRBV12-3 or TRBV12-4 and TRBJ2-2; 8 bases map to TRBD1. Unmatched junction bases numbered 9, after V lost 6 bases and J lost 6 bases. This CDR3 region has 15 residues. The DNA of the CDR3 is TGTGCCAGCAGCCCCCAGGGGGCTACGGCCGGGGAGCTGTTTTTT. This gives the protein CASSPQGATAGELFF.

This clonotype was recorded many times. J is TRBJ2-1 and V is TRBV10-3, with D tentatively TRBD1 (6 bases). V was cut by 6 bases and J by 5 bases, with 11 bases left in between. The CDR3 spans 13 residues. Germline CDR1 reads ENHRY; CDR2 reads SYGVKD. The CDR3 loop reads CAIRKRTDNEQFF. Here the CDR3 DNA reads TGTGCCATCAGGAAGAGGACAGACAATGAGCAGTTCTTC.

The sample holds a few counts of this clonotype. The gene calls are TRBV7-9 and TRBJ2-4, with 12 bases identical to TRBD1. Germline CDR1 SEHNR, CDR2 FQNEAQ (reference sequence). Unmatched junction bases numbered 5, after V lost 2 bases and J lost 6 bases. The CDR3 sequence is 16 residues long. CDR3 nucleotide sequence: TGTGCCAGCAGCTTACCGGGACAGGGGGCCGGAAACATTCAGTACTTC. It specifies CASSLPGQGAGNIQYF.

The chain has TRBV28 and TRBJ1-2, with 9 bases identical to TRBD1. J was trimmed by 5 bases and V by 5 bases; bases with no gene match: 15. There are 17 residues in the CDR3. Per the germline V gene, CDR1 is MDHEN and CDR2 is SYDVKM. DNA of the CDR3: TGTGCCAGCAGTCCCACCCTCACCGGACAGGGGCGTTATGGCTACACCTTC. It yields the protein CASSPTLTGQGRYGYTF.

This clonotype showed up just a few times. The J gene is TRBJ1-1, the V gene TRBV7-2; D gene uncertain. Per germline, CDR1 SGHTA and CDR2 FQGNSA. V was pared by 6 bases and J by 1 base, with 9 bases between. The CDR3 covers 13 residues. The chain's CDR3 is CASRREENTEAFF. Here the CDR3 DNA reads TGTGCCAGCAGGCGGGAGGAGAACACTGAAGCTTTCTTT.

Only a few counts were recorded for this clonotype. The rearrangement joins TRBV12-3 or TRBV12-4 to TRBJ1-5, with D tentatively TRBD1 (5 bases). Trimming pared 5 bases from V and 15 bases from J, leaving 17 bases between. The CDR3 spans 12 residues. CDR3 region: CASSLEPGATHF. For the CDR3, the DNA is TGTGCCAGCAGTCTTGAACCCGGGGCCACGCATTTT.

This clonotype showed up just a few times. Mismatch with germline at one junction end may stem from a read error. This chain uses TRBV10-3 with TRBJ2-5; D unclear. Germline values: CDR1 ENHRY, CDR2 SYGVKD. The CDR3 is 12 amino acids. This CDR3 is CAISESLETQYF. CDR3 bases: TGTGCCATCAGCGAGTCACTAGAGACCCAGTACTTC.

The sample holds a few counts of this clonotype. The chain links TRBV20-1 to TRBJ2-4; the D call may be TRBD1 or TRBD2 (6 bases each). The CDR3 runs 13 residues. Germline assignment: CDR1 DFQATT and CDR2 SNEGSKA (reference sequence). Trimming stripped 4 bases from V and 16 bases from J, with 23 bases between. Written as DNA, the CDR3 is TGCAGTGCTACAGATCTAACGGGGGCGGGGAGTTACTTC. This translates into CSATDLTGAGSYF.

The J gene is TRBJ2-3, the V gene TRBV5-1; 7 bases line up with TRBD1. The CDR3 is made up of 16 amino acids. V lost 4 bases and J lost 4; bases outside the gene matches: 12. CDR1 is SGHRS, CDR2 YFSETQ, per germline. CDR3 in DNA: TGCGCCAGCAGCCCTCAGGCCCGTCAGGGGGCAGATACGCAGTATTTT. This translates into CASSPQARQGADTQYF.